The sequence of this T cell receptor (beta chain) was determined in a study of blood T cells in healthy people across ages. Every donor contributed 7.5 to 10 milliliters of peripheral blood by blood draw. Per sample, a minimum of 6 million PBMCs were isolated. This CDR3 spans 14 amino acids. Germline V lookup: CDR1 LNHNV, CDR2 YYDKDF (reference sequence). Deletions cut 0 bases from V and 5 bases from J, with 11 bases between. Overall study results and limits: Both higher diversity and more naive CD4+ cells marked long-lived donors when set against aged donors.

It was with a sample-barcoded 5' primer and a J-beta primer mix that a second PCR of about 7 to 12 cycles was run. TCRdb processed the 5' RACE reads anew with MiXCR; each CDR3 protein has one entry. The table records 790,000 or so distinct CDR3 sequences, around half of them present only once. The sample holds many counts of this clonotype. Its specificity is not known. The chain combines TRBV15 with TRBJ2-7, with D unclear. This receptor was obtained from a man aged 80 or over in good health. Specimen: blood. CDR3 coding DNA: TGTGCCACCAGCAGAGATCTCAAAGGGAACGAGCAGTACTTC. It is translated as CATSRDLKGNEQYF.